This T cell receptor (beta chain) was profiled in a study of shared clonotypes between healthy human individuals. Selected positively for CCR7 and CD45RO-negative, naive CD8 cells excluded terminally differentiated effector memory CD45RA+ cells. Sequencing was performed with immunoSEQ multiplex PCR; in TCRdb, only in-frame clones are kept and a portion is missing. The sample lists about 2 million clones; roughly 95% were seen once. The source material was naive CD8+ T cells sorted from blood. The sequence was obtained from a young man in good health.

CDR3 DNA: TGTGCCAGCACCGACCGGGACATAGGGAGAAACACCATATATTTT. Its translation: CASTDRDIGRNTIYF. V is TRBV6-5 and J is TRBJ1-3; TRBD1 might be the D (6 bases). The CDR3 totals 15 residues. Germline loops: CDR1 MNHEY, CDR2 SVGAGI. Trimming shortened V by 7 bases and J by 5 bases, and 18 bases separated the two germline ends.